This entry concerns a single T cell receptor beta chain. Antigen: not known. This CDR3 is 12 amino acids long. The V end was cut by 6 bases, the J end by 6 bases, with 12 bases between. Germline V CDR1 and CDR2: MDHEN, SYDVKM. This record comes from a study of T cells in localized non-small cell lung cancer. Whole-study results and caveats: The study linked higher blood T cell density to longer overall survival. Only one tumor region went through sequencing, so heterogeneity may still be there. Highest T cell clonality was seen in uninvolved adjacent lung, surpassing that measured in tumor. Of the top 100 tumor clones, median around 55 were in adjacent lung, around 28 among its top 100.

Libraries were prepared by immunoSEQ multiplex PCR; TCRdb keeps only in-frame clonotypes and omits some of them. The profile covers roughly 21,000 clones, with roughly 88% appearing a single time and 25% to 35% taken by the ten largest. The clonotype was recovered from a male donor at least 60 years old with stage II lung adenocarcinoma. The source material was peripheral blood mononuclear cells, sampled before any cancer treatment. The rearrangement joins TRBV28 to TRBJ2-7, with D uncertain. CDR3 amino acids: CASSPYGSEQYF. The CDR3 coding sequence is TGTGCCAGCAGCCCATACGGGTCCGAGCAGTACTTC.